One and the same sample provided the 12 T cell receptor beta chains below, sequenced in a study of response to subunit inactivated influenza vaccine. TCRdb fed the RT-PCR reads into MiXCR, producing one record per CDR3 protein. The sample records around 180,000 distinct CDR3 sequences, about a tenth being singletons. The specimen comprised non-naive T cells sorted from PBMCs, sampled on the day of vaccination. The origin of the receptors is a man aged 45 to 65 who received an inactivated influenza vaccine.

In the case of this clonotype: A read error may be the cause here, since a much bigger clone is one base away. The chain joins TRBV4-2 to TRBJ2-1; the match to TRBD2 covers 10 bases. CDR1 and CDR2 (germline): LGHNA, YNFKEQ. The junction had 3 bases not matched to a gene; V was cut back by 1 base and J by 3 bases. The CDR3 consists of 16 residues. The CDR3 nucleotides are TGTGCCAGCAGCCAAGCTTCTAGCGGGGGCTACAATGAGCAGTTCTTC. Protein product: CASSQASSGGYNEQFF.

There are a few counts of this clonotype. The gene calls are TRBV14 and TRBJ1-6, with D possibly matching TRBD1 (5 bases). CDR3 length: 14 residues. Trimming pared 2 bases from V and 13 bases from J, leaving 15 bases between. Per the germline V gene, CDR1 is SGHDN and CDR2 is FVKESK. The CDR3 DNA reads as TGTGCCAGCAGCCAACTTGCCGAGGGGTGGCCCCTCCACTTT. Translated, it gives CASSQLAEGWPLHF.

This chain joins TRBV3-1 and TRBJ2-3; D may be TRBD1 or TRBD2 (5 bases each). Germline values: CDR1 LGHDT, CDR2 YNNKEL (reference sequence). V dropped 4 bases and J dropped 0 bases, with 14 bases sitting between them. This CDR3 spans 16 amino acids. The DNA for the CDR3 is TGTGCCAGCAGCCGGGCCGGGACCCTTAGCACAGATACGCAGTATTTT. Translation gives CASSRAGTLSTDTQYF.

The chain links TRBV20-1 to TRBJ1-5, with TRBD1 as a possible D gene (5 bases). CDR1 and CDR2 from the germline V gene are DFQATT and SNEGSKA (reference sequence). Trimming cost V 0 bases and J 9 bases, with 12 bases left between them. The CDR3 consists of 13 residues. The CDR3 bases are TGCAGTGCTAGAGATACAGGATCTCGGCCCCAGCATTTT. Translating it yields CSARDTGSRPQHF.

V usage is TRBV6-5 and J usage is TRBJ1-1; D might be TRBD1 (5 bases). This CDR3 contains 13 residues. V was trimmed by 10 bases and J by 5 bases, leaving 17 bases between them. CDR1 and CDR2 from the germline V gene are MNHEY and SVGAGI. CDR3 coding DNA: TGTGCCACATTAGGCCTAGGGGTTACTGAAGCTTTCTTT. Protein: CATLGLGVTEAFF.

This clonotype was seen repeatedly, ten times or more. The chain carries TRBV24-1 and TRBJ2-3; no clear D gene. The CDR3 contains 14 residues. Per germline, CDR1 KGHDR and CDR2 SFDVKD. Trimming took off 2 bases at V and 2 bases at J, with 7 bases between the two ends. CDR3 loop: CATSDWTDTDTQYF. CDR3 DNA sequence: TGTGCCACCAGTGATTGGACCGACACAGATACGCAGTATTTT.

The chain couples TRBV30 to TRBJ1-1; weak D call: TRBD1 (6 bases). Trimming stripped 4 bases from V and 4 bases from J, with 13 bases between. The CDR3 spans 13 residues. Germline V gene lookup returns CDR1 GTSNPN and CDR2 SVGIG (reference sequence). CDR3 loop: CAWTSYRATEAFF. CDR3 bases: TGTGCCTGGACCAGCTACAGGGCCACTGAAGCTTTCTTT.

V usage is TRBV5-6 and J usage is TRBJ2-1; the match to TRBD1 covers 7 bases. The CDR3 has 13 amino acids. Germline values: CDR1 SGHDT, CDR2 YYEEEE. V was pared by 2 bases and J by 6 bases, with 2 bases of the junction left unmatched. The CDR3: CASSFDRANEQFF. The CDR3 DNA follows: TGTGCCAGCAGCTTTGACAGGGCCAATGAGCAGTTCTTC.

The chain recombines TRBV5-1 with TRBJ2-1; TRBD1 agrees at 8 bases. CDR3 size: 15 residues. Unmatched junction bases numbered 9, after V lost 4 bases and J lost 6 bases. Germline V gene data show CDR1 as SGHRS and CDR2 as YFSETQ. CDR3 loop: CASSVGNGQGNEQFF. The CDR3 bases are TGCGCCAGCAGCGTAGGCAACGGACAGGGCAATGAGCAGTTCTTC.

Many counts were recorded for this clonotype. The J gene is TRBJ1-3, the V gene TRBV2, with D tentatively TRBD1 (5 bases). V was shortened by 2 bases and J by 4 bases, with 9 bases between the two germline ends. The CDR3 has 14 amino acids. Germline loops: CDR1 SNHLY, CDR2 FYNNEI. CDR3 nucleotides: TGTGCCAGCAGTGAATCAGGGTCAGGAAACACCATATATTTT. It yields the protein CASSESGSGNTIYF. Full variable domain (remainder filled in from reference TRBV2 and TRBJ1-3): EPEVTQTPSHQVTQMGQEVILRCVPISNHLYFYWYRQILGQKVEFLVSFYNNEISEKSEIFDDQFSVERPDGSNFTLKIRSTKLEDSAMYFCASSESGSGNTIYFGEGSWLTVV.

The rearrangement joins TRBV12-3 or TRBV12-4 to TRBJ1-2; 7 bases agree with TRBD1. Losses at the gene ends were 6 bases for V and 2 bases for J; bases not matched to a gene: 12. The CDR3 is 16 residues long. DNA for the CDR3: TGTGCCAGCAGCCTAAAACAAACACAGGGGAACTATGGCTACACCTTC. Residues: CASSLKQTQGNYGYTF.

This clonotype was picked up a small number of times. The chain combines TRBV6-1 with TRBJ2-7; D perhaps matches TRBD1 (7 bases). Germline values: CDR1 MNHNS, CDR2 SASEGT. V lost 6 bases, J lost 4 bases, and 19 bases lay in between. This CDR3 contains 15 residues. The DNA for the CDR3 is TGTGCCAGCAGAGGAGGGACAGTTGTCTCTTACGAGCAGTACTTC. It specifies CASRGGTVVSYEQYF.